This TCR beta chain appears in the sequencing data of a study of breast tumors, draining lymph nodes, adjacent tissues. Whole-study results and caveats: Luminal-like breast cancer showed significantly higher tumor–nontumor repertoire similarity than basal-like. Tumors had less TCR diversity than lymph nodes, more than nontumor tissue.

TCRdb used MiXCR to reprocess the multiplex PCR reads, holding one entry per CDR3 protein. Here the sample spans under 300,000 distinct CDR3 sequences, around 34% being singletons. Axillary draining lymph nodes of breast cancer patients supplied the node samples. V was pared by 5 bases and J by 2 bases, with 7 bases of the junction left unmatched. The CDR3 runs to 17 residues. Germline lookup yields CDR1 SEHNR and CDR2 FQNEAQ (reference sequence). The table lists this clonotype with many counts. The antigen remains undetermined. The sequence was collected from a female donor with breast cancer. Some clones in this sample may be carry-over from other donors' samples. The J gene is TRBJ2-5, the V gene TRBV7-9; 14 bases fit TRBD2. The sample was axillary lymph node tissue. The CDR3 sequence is CASSPQTSGRGQETQYF. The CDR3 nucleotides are TGTGCCAGCAGCCCCCAGACTAGCGGGAGGGGGCAAGAGACCCAGTACTTC.